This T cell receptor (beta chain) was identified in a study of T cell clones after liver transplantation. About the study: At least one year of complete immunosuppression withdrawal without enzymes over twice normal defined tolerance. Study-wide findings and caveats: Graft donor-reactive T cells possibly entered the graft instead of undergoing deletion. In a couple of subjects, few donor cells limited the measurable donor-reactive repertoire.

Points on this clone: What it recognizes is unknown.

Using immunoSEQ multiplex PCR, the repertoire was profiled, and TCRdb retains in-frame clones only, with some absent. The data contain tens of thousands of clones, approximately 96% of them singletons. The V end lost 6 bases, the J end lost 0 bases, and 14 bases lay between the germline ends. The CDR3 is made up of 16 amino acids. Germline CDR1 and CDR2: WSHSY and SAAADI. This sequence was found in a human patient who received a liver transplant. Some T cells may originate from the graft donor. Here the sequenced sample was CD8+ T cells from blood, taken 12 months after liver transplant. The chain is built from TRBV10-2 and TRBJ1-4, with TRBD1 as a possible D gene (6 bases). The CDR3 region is CASRSGTIATNEKLFF. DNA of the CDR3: TGCGCCAGCAGATCCGGGACAATAGCAACTAATGAAAAACTGTTTTTT.